This T cell receptor (beta chain) was sequenced in a study of cytomegalovirus exposure and HLA in healthy donors. General study results and limits: Diagnosis of cytomegalovirus status made by the classifier reportedly showed high specificity and sensitivity. Several of the most significant clusters appeared linked to common viral pathogens, based on a later analysis.

This clone was seen only a few times. The antigen remains undetermined. Germline CDR1 is LNHDA and CDR2 is SQIVND (reference sequence). The CDR3 is 14 residues long. The trim removed 4 bases at V and 7 bases at J, leaving 9 bases unmatched. Amplification used 60 Vbeta primers and 13 Jbeta primers. Using immunoSEQ multiplex PCR, the repertoire was profiled, and TCRdb retains in-frame clones only, with some absent. The data contain 85,000 to 120,000 clones, roughly 82% of them singletons. The receptor's source is a man over 45 in good health and CMV-seronegative. The chain joins TRBV19 to TRBJ1-2; 7 bases match TRBD1. Sequencing used PBMCs. CDR3 residues: CASSTGTAEGGYTF. CDR3 nucleotide sequence: TGTGCCAGTAGTACCGGGACAGCAGAGGGTGGCTACACCTTC.